What follows are 6 T cell receptor beta chains derived from one specimen sequenced in a study of siplizumab effects on memory and regulatory T cells (dated by TCRdb to between 2018 and 2021). Libraries were made using the immunoSEQ multiplex PCR assay. TCRdb's version of the immuneACCESS table is confined to in-frame rearrangements and falls short of the full clone set. An unresolved V gene accounts for under half of the shortfall where checked; the remainder is of unknown origin. The sample contains about 100,000 clones, 75% to 95% of them found a single time. Around 2.6% of the sample is held by the ten biggest clonotypes. Sequencing input: CD4+ T cells sorted from blood. The receptors derive from a human donor in good health. Some clones in this sample may be carry-over from other donors' samples.

This clone is a singleton in its sample. The chain uses TRBV10-3 and TRBJ2-1; 8 positions match TRBD2. The CDR3 totals 15 residues. The germline CDR1 and CDR2 sequences are ENHRY and SYGVKD. Unmatched junction bases numbered 8, after V lost 10 bases and J lost 0 bases. The CDR3 sequence is CATGGPLGSYNEQFF. CDR3 nucleotide sequence: TGTGCCACGGGGGGGCCCCTCGGCTCCTACAATGAGCAGTTCTTC.

The V and J genes are TRBV5-1 and TRBJ2-2; the D gene is possibly TRBD1 (6 bases). Trimming took 0 bases from V and 5 from J, leaving 11 bases between them. Germline V gene data show CDR1 as SGHRS and CDR2 as YFSETQ. The CDR3 length is 15 residues. CDR3 coding DNA: TGCGCCAGCAGCTTGGGTGGACAGACGACCGGGGAGCTGTTTTTT. Protein sequence: CASSLGGQTTGELFF.

The count of this clone is one. The chain links TRBV5-1 to TRBJ2-5, with 14 bases lining up with TRBD2. Per the germline V gene, CDR1 is SGHRS and CDR2 is YFSETQ. The CDR3 runs to 15 residues. V lost 3 bases and J lost 3; bases outside the gene matches: 1. The CDR3 bases are TGCGCCAGCAGCTCGGGACTAGCGGGAGAAGAGACCCAGTACTTC. The encoded protein is CASSSGLAGEETQYF.

V usage is TRBV27 and J usage is TRBJ1-2; TRBD1 matches 9 bases. This CDR3 spans 14 amino acids. CDR1 is MNHEY and CDR2 is SMNVEV in the germline V gene (reference sequence). V shed 8 bases and J 1 base; nucleotides not matched to a gene: 5. The CDR3 sequence is CASGRTGDNYGYTF. The CDR3, as DNA: TGTGCCAGCGGACGGACAGGGGATAACTATGGCTACACCTTC.

The genes are TRBV19 and TRBJ2-3; D gene uncertain. V was pared by 6 bases and J by 0 bases, with 16 bases between. This CDR3 spans 16 amino acids. Germline loops: CDR1 LNHDA, CDR2 SQIVND (reference sequence). CDR3 protein: CASRIKSGRSTDTQYF. The CDR3 nucleotides are TGTGCCAGTAGGATTAAATCGGGCCGCAGCACAGATACGCAGTATTTT. Using reference TRBV19 and TRBJ2-3 for the parts outside the CDR3, the full variable domain is DGGITQSPKYLFRKEGQNVTLSCEQNLNHDAMYWYRQDPGQGLRLIYYSQIVNDFQKGDIAEGYSVSREKKESFPLTVTSAQKNPTAFYLCASRIKSGRSTDTQYFGPGTRLTVL.

The chain combines TRBV18 with TRBJ2-5; tentatively, D is TRBD1 (5 bases). The CDR3 is 14 residues long. Germline CDR1 and CDR2: KGHSH and LQKENI. Trimming pared 3 bases from V and 2 bases from J, leaving 10 bases between. CDR3 sequence reads: CASSPTELQETQYF. CDR3 coding DNA: TGTGCCAGCTCACCGACAGAGTTACAAGAGACCCAGTACTTC. Based on the CDR3 plus reference TRBV18 and TRBJ2-5, the full variable domain is NAGVMQNPRHLVRRRGQEARLRCSPMKGHSHVYWYRQLPEEGLKFMVYLQKENIIDESGMPKERFSAEFPKEGPSILRIQQVVRGDSAAYFCASSPTELQETQYFGPGTRLLVL.